The text below deals with one TCR beta chain. The antigen this receptor binds is unknown. Base qualities are missing; no much larger clone stands one base away. V loses 0 bases at its end and J loses 5 bases; junction bases beyond the gene matches: 11. The CDR3 holds 19 amino acids from the cysteine to the phenylalanine. CDR3 DNA only is kept here, 57 bases in frame from base 1. CDR1 and CDR2 are read off the germline V gene (reference sequence) as MNHEY and SMNVEV. This specimen comes from a study of Ad26.COV2.S vaccination and SARS-CoV-2 variants (dated by TCRdb to 2020 to 2022). Background on the whole study: Donors in the vaccine arm were drawn from COV1001, a phase I-IIa trial of Ad26.COV2.S in healthy adults that was multicentre, randomized, double-blind and placebo-controlled. Ad26.COV2.S was administered intramuscularly at a dose of 5x10^10 or 1x10^11 viral particles, either as one shot or as two shots given 56 days apart. TCRbeta repertoire sequencing was used to assess the specificity and breadth of SARS-CoV-2-reactive T cell receptors after Ad26.COV2.S vaccination. The TCR-sequenced set comprised about 32 samples: around 20 Ad26.COV2.S vaccine recipients, 5 placebo recipients and 8 SARS-CoV-2 convalescent individuals. Trial participants were randomized into five groups of five, in which low-dose or high-dose Ad26.COV2.S was given once or twice, or placebo was given on both occasions. Throughout the experiments and outcome assessment, investigators stayed blinded to trial group allocation. The paper as a whole reports these results and caveats: The study was not powered to compare responses between vaccine doses or regimens. The authors noted that total T cell responses may have been underestimated by the TCR breadth and depth analyses. Vaccine and placebo recipients had comparable non-spike TCR breadth, which fits with the vaccine containing only spike. Higher spike-specific TCR breadth was observed in Ad26.COV2.S recipients than in placebo recipients (P = 0.0014). Substantial breadth of spike-specific CD8+ and CD4+ T cell responses was reported after vaccination.

The treatment or condition label here, explained by the study, means: approximately 18 received Ad26.COV2.S at low or high dose, single or two shots; several received placebo; per-sample allocation not given. For vaccine and placebo recipients, repertoires were sequenced using samples collected on day 63 after the first injection. Cohort 1b enrolled roughly 25 adults aged 18-55 years at a single site in Boston, USA, between 29 July and 7 August 2020. Ad26.COV2.S consisted of a replication-incompetent adenovirus type 26 vector by which a prefusion-stabilized SARS-CoV-2 spike protein from the original Wuhan strain was expressed. The immunoSEQ Assay was the method used to sequence TCRbeta CDR3 regions. After extraction, genomic DNA underwent amplification by bias-controlled multiplex PCR, followed by high-throughput sequencing. In the authors' own workflow: To quantify the absolute abundance of every unique TCRbeta CDR3 region, sequences were collapsed and filtered. Usable DNA was measured by amplifying reference genes present in all nucleated cells, and TCRbeta template counts were normalized to that usable DNA to estimate T cell fraction. Repertoire TCRs were annotated as SARS-CoV-2-specific when V gene, CDR3 amino acid sequence and J gene were exactly matched to a known reactive TCR set. The reference SARS-CoV-2 TCR set came from MIRA and was filtered for enrichment in COVID-19-positive ImmuneCODE repertoires, removing public or cross-reactive TCRs. Based on the MIRA antigens, annotated TCRs were further analysed at the level of specific ORF or position within ORF. Depth was the summed frequency of annotated unique rearrangements, while breadth was defined as annotated unique rearrangements over total unique productive rearrangements. TCR breadth was compared between groups using two-sided Wilcoxon rank-sum tests. TCRdb took this table from immuneACCESS and kept in-frame rearrangements with V and J called. Such tables lack part of the clones; where checked against another copy, unresolved V genes explain under half of the gap, and the rest is unexplained. V, J and clone size were drawn from that table, and D and trimming were deduced from the DNA. For this sample the table gives 350,000 to 500,000 clones, of which about 90% were detected only once. The top ten clonotypes cover less than 5.5% of the sample.

The receptor chain draws on TRBV27 and TRBJ2-3, and TRBD2 matches 13 of the central bases. Sequenced material: peripheral blood, taken in a trial of Ad26.COV2.S vaccine versus placebo. The sequence derives from a person aged 18-60 years who received the Ad26.COV2.S COVID-19 vaccine or a placebo. The CDR3 protein is CASSLSTPGLAGVEDTQYF. The DNA is TGTGCCAGCAGTTTATCTACCCCCGGACTAGCGGGAGTTGAAGATACGCAGTATTTT.